The present entry profiles one TCR beta chain with its context. No antigen is known for it. Sequenced with the Oncomine TCR Beta short-read assay was DNA taken from cultured CD4+ T cells. Cultured CD4+ T cells were the source of extracted genomic DNA. TCRdb used MiXCR to reprocess the PCR reads, holding one entry per CDR3 protein. The sample carries 9,500 to 15,000 distinct CDR3 sequences, roughly 80% recorded once. Specified treatment: approximately 11-day PBMC culture with coronavirus spike peptide pools or control peptides (ViraFEST assay). Before TCRs were sequenced, ViraFEST expanded antigen-specific T cells with peptide pools. This sample is drawn from a study of vaccination and CD4 T cells after COVID-19. Study information: Investigators drew the post-COVID samples a median around 100 days after diagnosis, with a range of 35 to 161.

The germline gives CDR1 MNHEY, CDR2 SMNVEV (reference sequence). The CDR3 length is 16 residues. The ends lost 4 bases at V and 1 base at J; junction bases unmatched: 6. Sequencing used CD4+ T cells from blood, cultured in vitro. The V and J genes are TRBV27 and TRBJ2-3, with TRBD2 identical over 9 bases. The clonotype was recovered from a human donor who had recovered from COVID-19. The CDR3 nucleotides read TGTGCCAGCAGTTCCCCTAGCGGGAAGGGCACAGATACGCAGTATTTT. Its protein is CASSSPSGKGTDTQYF.